The source of this T cell receptor (beta chain) is a study of OX40 agonist ivuxolimab in advanced cancers. Across the whole study: Partial response was recorded in three patients: one hepatocellular carcinoma and two cutaneous melanoma cases. Regarding the study as a whole: The CD4+ and CD8+ T cells in the blood had expanded clonally by week 6 at 0.1 to 3.0 mg/kg.

Method: immunoSEQ multiplex PCR; TCRdb's copy keeps in-frame clones and lacks some. The table includes 7,500 to 10,000 clones, 89% detected once. Trimming took 1 base from V and 7 from J, leaving 16 bases between them. CDR3 length equals 15 residues. Germline values: CDR1 LNHDA, CDR2 SQIVND (reference sequence). This clone was recorded once. Its antigen remains unidentified. This TCR was sampled from an adult with an advanced solid tumor such as melanoma, head and neck, liver or kidney cancer. The rearrangement links TRBV19 to TRBJ1-2, with D uncertain. The specimen was CD4+ or CD8+ T cells sorted from blood, collected in a trial of the OX40 agonist ivuxolimab. DNA for the CDR3: TGTGCCAGTAGTATAGGGCGCCAGCAGGACTCTGGCTACACCTTC. Amino acids: CASSIGRQQDSGYTF.